These 11 T cell receptor beta chains were sequenced from one sample in a study of blood T cell repertoires in COVID-19 (TCRdb year 2020). Libraries were made using the immunoSEQ multiplex PCR assay. This immuneACCESS table, as held by TCRdb, lists in-frame sequences with V and J called but not all clones. Of the missing ones, under half trace to an unresolved V gene in checked studies; the others have no known cause. Counted in this sample were 240,000 or so clones; approximately 86% of them appeared once. The ten largest clonotypes hold 3% to 4% of the sample. Input material: PBMCs or T cells enriched from blood (not recorded which). These receptors came from a woman in her thirties or forties with acute COVID-19.

CDR3 in amino acids: CASSERWGQGQPQHF. CDR3 nucleotide sequence: TGTGCCAGCAGTGAACGCTGGGGACAGGGTCAGCCCCAGCATTTT. The V gene is TRBV6-1, the J gene TRBJ1-5, with TRBD1 matching over 9 bases. Losses at the gene ends were 2 bases for V and 6 bases for J; bases not matched to a gene: 5. Looked up from germline, CDR1 is MNHNS and CDR2 is SASEGT. This CDR3 is 15 amino acids long.

The gene calls are TRBV4-1 and TRBJ2-3; D is possibly TRBD2 (6 bases). Germline-derived CDR1 and CDR2 are MGHRA and YSYEKL. This CDR3 comprises 16 residues. V lost 0 bases to trimming and J lost 5 bases, with 15 bases between them. CDR3 region: CASSQDADLRGDTQYF. In DNA, the CDR3 is TGCGCCAGCAGCCAAGATGCGGACCTGCGGGGAGATACGCAGTATTTT.

V and J are TRBV4-2 and TRBJ2-3; TRBD2 aligns across 11 bases. Trimming removed 4 bases from V and 5 bases from J; junction bases left unmatched: 5. The CDR3 has 15 residues. Looked up from germline, CDR1 is LGHNA and CDR2 is YNFKEQ. Here the CDR3 DNA reads TGTGCCAGCAGCCCCCTGACTAGCGGGATAGATACGCAGTATTTT. Amino acid sequence: CASSPLTSGIDTQYF.

The rearrangement links TRBV19 to TRBJ2-1, with 13 bases matching TRBD2. The germline V gene encodes CDR1 LNHDA and CDR2 SQIVND (reference sequence). The ends lost 0 bases at V and 4 bases at J; junction bases unmatched: 3. The CDR3 is 17 amino acids. The DNA for the CDR3 is TGTGCCAGTAGTATAGAACTAGCGGGAGGGCGATACAATGAGCAGTTCTTC. Residues: CASSIELAGGRYNEQFF.

The V gene is TRBV6-5, the J gene TRBJ2-5, with TRBD1 identical over 7 bases. The CDR3 totals 13 residues. In germline, CDR1 is MNHEY, CDR2 SVGAGI. The V and J ends lost 6 bases and 0 bases, in that order; junction bases with no gene match: 1. The CDR3 loop is CASRTGHQETQYF. The CDR3 nucleotides are TGTGCCAGCAGGACAGGGCACCAAGAGACCCAGTACTTC.

This rearrangement joins TRBV7-2 to TRBJ1-2; tentative D call: TRBD1 (6 bases). The V gene lost 6 bases and the J gene lost 4 bases, with 15 bases spanning the gap. CDR1 is SGHTA, CDR2 FQGNSA, per germline. CDR3 length equals 14 residues. In DNA form, the CDR3 reads TGTGCCAGCAGACCCGGACAGACTTCCTATGGCTACACCTTC. It translates to CASRPGQTSYGYTF.

V is TRBV27 and J is TRBJ2-1; no clear D gene. The ends were cut back, 2 bases at V and 9 bases at J, with 17 bases in the middle. From germline, CDR1 is MNHEY and CDR2 SMNVEV (reference sequence). The CDR3 is 15 residues long. This CDR3 reads CASSLTAVTPIEQFF. As DNA, the CDR3 is TGTGCCAGCAGTTTAACGGCTGTGACTCCCATTGAGCAGTTCTTC.

This rearrangement joins TRBV4-1 to TRBJ2-2; TRBD1 matches 7 bases. The CDR3 has 15 residues. CDR1 and CDR2 (germline): MGHRA, YSYEKL. V shed 1 base, J shed 1 base, and the junction held 0 bases outside the gene matches. Here the CDR3 reads CASSQGQGNTGELFF. In nucleotides, the CDR3 is TGCGCCAGCAGCCAAGGACAGGGGAACACCGGGGAGCTGTTTTTT.

The chain combines TRBV6-5 with TRBJ2-2; D is uncertain. This CDR3 comprises 15 residues. Germline-derived CDR1 and CDR2 are MNHEY and SVGAGI. V dropped 0 bases and J dropped 4 bases, with 9 bases sitting between them. The CDR3 coding sequence is TGTGCCAGCAGTTACTCTATTTACTCCACCGGGGAGCTGTTTTTT. Translating it yields CASSYSIYSTGELFF.

CDR3 amino acids: CASSLGVNYGYTF. CDR3 DNA: TGTGCCAGCAGTTTAGGAGTTAACTATGGCTACACCTTC. The chain carries TRBV12-3 or TRBV12-4 and TRBJ1-2; D remains ambiguous. The CDR3 runs 13 residues. V lost 1 base to trimming and J lost 1 base, with 4 bases between them.

The chain links TRBV6-5 to TRBJ1-5, with D uncertain. CDR1 MNHEY and CDR2 SVGAGI come from the germline V gene. The CDR3 has 13 amino acids. Trimming removed 6 bases at V and 3 bases at J, with 9 bases between. CDR3: CASSRRLNQPQHF. CDR3 DNA: TGTGCCAGCAGCCGGCGGCTCAATCAGCCCCAGCATTTT.